This TCR beta chain was sequenced during a study of neurological immune-mediated disorders. Study summary: Of the 35 or so patients with multiple sclerosis, some 31 had relapsing-remitting MS, whereas the remaining 3 had secondary progressive MS.

The cDNA came from 5'RACE with 10-nucleotide random UMIs. TCRdb re-derived calls from the 5' RACE reads in MiXCR, one entry per CDR3 protein. The table lists 90,000 to 100,000 distinct CDR3 sequences, around 3.4% of them singletons. Trimming pared 0 bases from V and 5 bases from J, leaving 9 bases between. The CDR3 length is 14 residues. This clonotype was observed at least ten times. Unsorted libraries used 2 million PBMCs kept at -80 degrees C. Sequenced: PBMCs. The sequence was obtained from a woman aged 18-29 years with multiple sclerosis. The chain is built from TRBV12-3 or TRBV12-4 and TRBJ2-3; D gene uncertain. The CDR3 DNA sequence: TGTGCCAGCAGTTTAGCGTCAACGGGAGATACGCAGTATTTT. Protein sequence: CASSLASTGDTQYF.